The sequence of this T cell receptor beta chain was determined in a study of Graves' ophthalmopathy and Graves' hyperthyroidism. The evidence that diagnosis relied on was clinical symptoms, serum thyroxine, TRAb, thyroid ultrasound and orbital computed tomography. Overall study findings and caveats: With a specificity of under 85% and a sensitivity of about 69%, the model predicted ophthalmopathy progression.

This clonotype has only a few counts. Its antigen is as yet unknown. RNA transcripts were the source from which TCR beta CDR3 regions were amplified. In the first round, RT-PCR was carried out with HTBI primers, and a multiplex PCR formed the second round. In TCRdb, the multiplex PCR reads were re-called with MiXCR into one record per CDR3 protein. The data contain hundreds of thousands of distinct CDR3 sequences, under 50% of them singletons. V dropped 4 bases and J dropped 9; count of bases not matched to a gene: 5. This CDR3 has 14 residues. The germline V gene has CDR1 SGHTA and CDR2 FQGNSA. The chain couples TRBV7-2 to TRBJ2-4; TRBD2 matches at 11 bases. The TCR sequence derives from an adult man with Graves' ophthalmopathy. The sequencing input was peripheral blood. The CDR3 spells CASSSGLAASIQYF. CDR3 DNA sequence: TGTGCCAGCAGCTCGGGACTAGCGGCGAGCATTCAGTACTTC.